These T cell receptor beta chains were read from a single sample in a study of CD8 T cells in ankylosing spondylitis. TCRdb ran MiXCR on the 5' RACE reads and lists one entry per CDR3 protein. The sample includes roughly 120,000 distinct CDR3 sequences, approximately 13% of them seen just once. What was sequenced was blood, either unsorted or a sorted T cell fraction (not recorded which). Receptors were obtained from a female donor with ankylosing spondylitis or in good health (not recorded which). Each CDR3 is given with its conserved first and last residue. The D gene is left open where the match is weak. Part of the rows lack a size; the others show once, few, many or a class for expanded clones.

V gene	clone size	D gene	J gene	CDR3 protein	CDR3 DNA
TRBV7-8	few	NA	TRBJ2-3	CASSKGPTADTQYF	TGTGCCAGCAGCAAAGGGCCGACGGCAGATACGCAGTATTTT
TRBV7-2	NA	TRBD2	TRBJ2-7	CASSPTSGRLSPYEQYF	TGTGCCAGCAGCCCGACTAGCGGGAGGCTCTCTCCGTACGAGCAGTACTTC
TRBV30	NA	TRBD1	TRBJ2-1	CAWSRQGSYNEQFF	TGTGCCTGGAGTAGACAGGGCTCCTACAATGAGCAGTTCTTC
TRBV7-9	NA	NA	TRBJ2-7	CASSRGHLHYEQYF	TGTGCCAGCAGCCGGGGACACCTCCACTACGAGCAGTACTTC
TRBV6-1	few	TRBD1	TRBJ2-2	CASTRTGRTGELFF	TGTGCCAGCACCCGGACAGGGCGAACCGGGGAGCTGTTTTTT
TRBV5-1	few	TRBD2	TRBJ2-3	CASSLSGTSDTDTQYF	TGCGCCAGCAGCCTGTCCGGGACTAGTGACACAGATACGCAGTATTTT
TRBV18	NA	NA	TRBJ2-2	CASSPWAGGETGELFF	TGTGCCAGCTCACCATGGGCAGGAGGTGAAACCGGGGAGCTGTTTTTT
TRBV20-1	many	TRBD1	TRBJ2-5	CSFNTDRAGETQYF	TGCAGCTTTAACACGGACAGGGCTGGAGAGACCCAGTACTTC
TRBV6-5	many	TRBD2	TRBJ2-3	CASSYSRLAGGRGTDTQYF	TGTGCCAGCAGTTACTCCAGACTAGCGGGGGGCCGTGGCACAGATACGCAGTATTTT
TRBV27	NA	NA	TRBJ1-6	CASSFGDSPLHF	TGTGCCAGCAGTTTTGGAGATTCACCCCTCCACTTT
TRBV7-9	many	TRBD1	TRBJ2-7	CASTDRGSDHEQYF	TGTGCCAGCACCGACAGGGGTTCGGACCACGAGCAGTACTTC
TRBV5-1	NA	TRBD2	TRBJ2-3	CASSLPAGGDTDTQYF	TGCGCCAGCAGCTTGCCGGCGGGAGGCGACACAGATACGCAGTATTTT
TRBV18	few	TRBD2	TRBJ2-7	CASSPMLAGGLEQYF	TGTGCCAGCTCACCAATGCTAGCGGGAGGGCTCGAGCAGTACTTC
TRBV5-1	many	NA	TRBJ2-2	CASSFHRSGNTGELFF	TGCGCCAGCAGCTTTCATCGAAGCGGGAACACCGGGGAGCTGTTTTTT
TRBV9	NA	NA	TRBJ2-4	CASSAGRTQGDIQYF	TGTGCCAGCAGCGCCGGACGGACTCAGGGAGACATTCAGTACTTC
TRBV12-3/TRBV12-4	many	NA	TRBJ2-7	CASSFGTTLEQYF	TGTGCCAGCAGTTTCGGGACCACGCTCGAGCAGTACTTC
TRBV10-1	NA	NA	TRBJ2-7	CASRFFTAEQYF	TGCGCCAGCAGGTTTTTTACCGCCGAGCAGTACTTC
TRBV5-1	many	TRBD2	TRBJ2-5	CASSLLAGDPGETQYF	TGCGCCAGCAGCCTACTAGCGGGGGACCCGGGAGAGACCCAGTACTTC
TRBV29-1	medium-sized	NA	TRBJ2-2	CSGRDGNTGELFF	TGCAGCGGTCGGGACGGGAACACCGGGGAGCTGTTTTTT
TRBV11-3	many	TRBD1	TRBJ1-5	CASSPGTDISNQPQHF	TGTGCCAGCAGCCCCGGGACAGATATTAGCAATCAGCCCCAGCATTTT
TRBV19	NA	TRBD1	TRBJ1-1	CASSIVSGQVVLNTEAFF	TGTGCCAGTAGTATAGTGAGCGGACAGGTGGTACTGAACACTGAAGCTTTCTTT
TRBV5-1	few	NA	TRBJ1-2	CASSREGHDGYTF	TGCGCCAGCAGCCGGGAGGGACATGATGGCTACACCTTC
TRBV2	NA	NA	TRBJ2-1	CASSAFRKDEQFF	TGTGCCAGCAGTGCGTTCAGGAAAGATGAGCAGTTCTTC
TRBV3-1	NA	NA	TRBJ1-3	CASSQDNGAGTTIYF	TGTGCCAGCAGCCAAGATAATGGGGCCGGAACCACCATATATTTT
TRBV5-1	few	NA	TRBJ2-1	CASATISGTYNEQFF	TGCGCCAGCGCCACTATAAGCGGAACCTACAATGAGCAGTTCTTC
TRBV6-5	many	NA	TRBJ2-7	CASSYSAPFGEQYF	TGTGCCAGCAGTTACTCGGCCCCCTTTGGCGAGCAGTACTTC
TRBV29-1	NA	TRBD2	TRBJ2-2	CSAGAGLNTGELFF	TGCAGCGCCGGAGCGGGGCTGAACACCGGGGAGCTGTTTTTT
TRBV20-1	NA	TRBD2	TRBJ2-1	CSASAPGTSGIYNEQFF	TGCAGTGCTAGCGCCCCAGGGACTAGCGGGATTTACAATGAGCAGTTCTTC
TRBV27	few	NA	TRBJ2-7	CASSLKGGQQYF	TGTGCCAGCAGTTTAAAAGGTGGACAGCAGTACTTC
TRBV29-1	few	TRBD1	TRBJ2-7	CSVGGPGQGNYEQYF	TGCAGCGTTGGGGGTCCGGGACAGGGAAACTACGAGCAGTACTTC
TRBV12-3/TRBV12-4	many	TRBD2	TRBJ2-1	CASSFAGLAGNEQFF	TGTGCCAGCAGTTTTGCTGGACTAGCGGGCAATGAGCAGTTCTTC
TRBV6-1	few	TRBD1	TRBJ2-2	CATGQANTGELFF	TGTGCCACTGGACAGGCGAACACCGGGGAGCTGTTTTTT
TRBV7-6	many	NA	TRBJ2-2	CASSLSGSGELFF	TGTGCCAGCAGCTTAAGTGGCAGCGGGGAGCTGTTTTTT
TRBV29-1	many	NA	TRBJ2-1	CSVEDLRNEQFF	TGCAGCGTTGAAGACTTGAGGAATGAGCAGTTCTTC
TRBV20-1	NA	NA	TRBJ2-5	CSASGGQQTQYF	TGCAGTGCTAGTGGGGGGCAACAGACCCAGTACTTC
TRBV7-8	NA	NA	TRBJ2-5	CASSLAPKTETQYF	TGTGCCAGCAGCTTAGCGCCAAAGACGGAGACCCAGTACTTC
TRBV20-1	NA	TRBD2	TRBJ2-1	CSARVLSGLAEYNEQFF	TGCAGTGCTAGAGTACTCTCGGGGCTAGCGGAGTACAATGAGCAGTTCTTC
TRBV5-1	many	NA	TRBJ2-3	CASSLVGERSTDTQYF	TGCGCCAGCAGCTTGGTTGGGGAAAGAAGCACAGATACGCAGTATTTT
TRBV29-1	many	NA	TRBJ1-5	CSVGPGRLNNQPQHF	TGCAGCGTTGGGCCAGGCAGATTGAATAATCAGCCCCAGCATTTT
TRBV20-1	many	NA	TRBJ2-5	CSAEQGAQETQYF	TGCAGTGCTGAACAGGGAGCACAAGAGACCCAGTACTTC
TRBV11-1	few	NA	TRBJ2-2	CASSPGTSAGELFF	TGTGCCAGCAGCCCTGGGACGAGCGCCGGGGAGCTGTTTTTT
TRBV7-9	NA	NA	TRBJ1-5	CASSLEGHPQPQHF	TGTGCCAGCAGCTTAGAAGGACATCCGCAGCCCCAGCATTTT
TRBV20-1	many	TRBD2	TRBJ2-1	CSADTGTTYYNEQFF	TGCAGTGCTGACACCGGGACTACCTACTACAATGAGCAGTTCTTC
TRBV7-9	many	NA	TRBJ1-5	CASSLGTGSNQPQHF	TGCGCCAGCAGCTTGGGAACAGGAAGCAATCAGCCCCAGCATTTT
TRBV2	many	TRBD2	TRBJ2-6	CASSGEGPSGANVLTF	TGTGCCAGCAGTGGGGAGGGACCCTCTGGGGCCAACGTCCTGACTTTC
TRBV5-1	NA	NA	TRBJ2-7	CASSLMSSSYEQYF	TGCGCCAGCAGCTTAATGAGTAGCTCCTACGAGCAGTACTTC
TRBV6-1	many	NA	TRBJ1-1	CASKAGPHMNTEAFF	TGTGCCAGCAAGGCAGGGCCACACATGAACACTGAAGCTTTCTTT
TRBV5-5	few	NA	TRBJ1-2	CASSPRYEGGTGGYTF	TGTGCCAGCAGCCCGCGATATGAAGGGGGTACAGGGGGCTACACCTTC